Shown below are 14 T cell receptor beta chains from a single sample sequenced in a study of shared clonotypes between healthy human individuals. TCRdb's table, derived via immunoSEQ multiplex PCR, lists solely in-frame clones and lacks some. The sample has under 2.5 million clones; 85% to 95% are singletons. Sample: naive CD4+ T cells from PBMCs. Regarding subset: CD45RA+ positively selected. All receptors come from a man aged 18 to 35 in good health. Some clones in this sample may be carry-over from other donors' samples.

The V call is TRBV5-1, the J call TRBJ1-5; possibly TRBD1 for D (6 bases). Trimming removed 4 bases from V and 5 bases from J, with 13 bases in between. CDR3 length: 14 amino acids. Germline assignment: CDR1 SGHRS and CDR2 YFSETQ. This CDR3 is CASSLTQGDQPQHF. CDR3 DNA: TGCGCCAGCAGCCTTACACAGGGAGATCAGCCCCAGCATTTT.

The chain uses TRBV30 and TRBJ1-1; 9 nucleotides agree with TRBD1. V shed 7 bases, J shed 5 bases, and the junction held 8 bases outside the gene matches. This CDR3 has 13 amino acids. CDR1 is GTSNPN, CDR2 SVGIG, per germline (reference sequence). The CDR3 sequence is CAFRTGGLTEAFF. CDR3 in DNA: TGTGCCTTCCGAACAGGGGGCTTGACTGAAGCTTTCTTT.

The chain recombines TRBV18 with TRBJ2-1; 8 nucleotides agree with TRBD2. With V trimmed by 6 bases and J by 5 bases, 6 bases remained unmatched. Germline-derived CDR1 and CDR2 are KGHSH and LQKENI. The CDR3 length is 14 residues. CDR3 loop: CASSDTSGDNEQFF. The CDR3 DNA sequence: TGTGCCAGCTCGGATACTAGCGGAGACAATGAGCAGTTCTTC. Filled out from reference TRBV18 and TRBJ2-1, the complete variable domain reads NAGVMQNPRHLVRRRGQEARLRCSPMKGHSHVYWYRQLPEEGLKFMVYLQKENIIDESGMPKERFSAEFPKEGPSILRIQQVVRGDSAAYFCASSDTSGDNEQFFGPGTRLTVL.

The CDR3 DNA reads TGCAGCGTTGAACAGAGAGCTGAAGCTTTCTTT. Protein product: CSVEQRAEAFF. The V call is TRBV29-1, the J call TRBJ1-1; the D is unclear. The CDR3 totals 11 residues. Looked up from germline, CDR1 is SQVTM and CDR2 is ANQGSEA. V lost 2 bases to trimming and J lost 6 bases, with 7 bases between them.

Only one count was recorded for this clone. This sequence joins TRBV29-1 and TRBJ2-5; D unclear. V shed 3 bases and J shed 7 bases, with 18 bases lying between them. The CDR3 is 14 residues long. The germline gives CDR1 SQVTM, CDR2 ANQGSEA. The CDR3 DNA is TGCAGCGTTGAGTTGCGTCCGTCAACCAGGACCCAGTACTTC. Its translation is CSVELRPSTRTQYF.

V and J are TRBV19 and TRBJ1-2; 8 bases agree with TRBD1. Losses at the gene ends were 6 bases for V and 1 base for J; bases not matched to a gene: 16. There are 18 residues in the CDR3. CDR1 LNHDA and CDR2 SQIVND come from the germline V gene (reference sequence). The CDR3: CASRPRQGTASFNYGYTF. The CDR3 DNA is TGTGCCAGTAGGCCTAGACAGGGGACCGCCTCCTTTAACTATGGCTACACCTTC.

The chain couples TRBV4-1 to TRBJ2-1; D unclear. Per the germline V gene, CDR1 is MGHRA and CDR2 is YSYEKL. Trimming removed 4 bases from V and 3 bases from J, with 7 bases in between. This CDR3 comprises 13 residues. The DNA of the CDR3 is TGCGCCAGCAGCCGGGCCGACTACAATGAGCAGTTCTTC. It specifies CASSRADYNEQFF.

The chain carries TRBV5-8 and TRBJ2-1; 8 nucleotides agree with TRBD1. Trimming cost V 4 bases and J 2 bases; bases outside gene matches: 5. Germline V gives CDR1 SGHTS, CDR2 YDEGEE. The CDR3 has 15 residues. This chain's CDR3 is CASSARQGTYNEQFF. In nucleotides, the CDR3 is TGTGCCAGCAGCGCAAGACAGGGGACCTACAATGAGCAGTTCTTC.

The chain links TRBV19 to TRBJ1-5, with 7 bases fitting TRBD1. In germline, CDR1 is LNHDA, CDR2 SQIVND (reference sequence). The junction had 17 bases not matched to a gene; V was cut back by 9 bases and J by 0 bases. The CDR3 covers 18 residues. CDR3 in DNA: TGTGCCAGCATCCAAAGGGGGCTTGGCCCGTATAGCAATCAGCCCCAGCATTTT. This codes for CASIQRGLGPYSNQPQHF.

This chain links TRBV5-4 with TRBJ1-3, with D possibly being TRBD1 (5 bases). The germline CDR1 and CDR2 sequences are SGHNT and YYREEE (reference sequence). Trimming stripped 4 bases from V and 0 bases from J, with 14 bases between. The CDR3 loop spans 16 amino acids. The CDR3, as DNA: TGTGCCAGCAGCGGGGCAAGTCCCAACTCTGGAAACACCATATATTTT. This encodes CASSGASPNSGNTIYF.

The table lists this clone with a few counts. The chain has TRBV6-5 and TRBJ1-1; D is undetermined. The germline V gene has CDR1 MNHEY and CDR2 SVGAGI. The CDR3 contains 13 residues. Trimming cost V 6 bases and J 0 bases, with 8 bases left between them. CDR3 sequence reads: CASSWTLNTEAFF. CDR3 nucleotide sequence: TGTGCCAGCAGCTGGACCTTGAACACTGAAGCTTTCTTT.

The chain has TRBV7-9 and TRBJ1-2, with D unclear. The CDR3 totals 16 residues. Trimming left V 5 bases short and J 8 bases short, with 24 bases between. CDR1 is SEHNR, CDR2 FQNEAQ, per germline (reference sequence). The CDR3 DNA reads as TGTGCCAGCAGCCCCGGCGGTCCACACCTGAGAGGAGGCTACACCTTC. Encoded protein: CASSPGGPHLRGGYTF.

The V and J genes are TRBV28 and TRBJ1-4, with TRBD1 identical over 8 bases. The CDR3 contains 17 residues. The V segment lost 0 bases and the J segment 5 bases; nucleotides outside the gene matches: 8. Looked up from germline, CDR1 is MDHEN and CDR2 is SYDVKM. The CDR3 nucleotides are TGTGCCAGCAGTTTATGGTCGCGGGACAGGAGAAATGAAAAACTGTTTTTT. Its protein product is CASSLWSRDRRNEKLFF.

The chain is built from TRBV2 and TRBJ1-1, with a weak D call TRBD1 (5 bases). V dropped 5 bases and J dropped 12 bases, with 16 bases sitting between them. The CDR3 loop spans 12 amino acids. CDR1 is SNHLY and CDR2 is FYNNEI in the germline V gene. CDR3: CASSFHGGGSFF. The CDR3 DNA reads TGTGCCAGCAGTTTCCACGGGGGGGGGTCTTTCTTT.